Described below is a single T cell receptor (beta chain) sequence and its context. Its antigen is still unknown. The sample holds no much larger clone one base away, and base qualities are not on file. Chronic pancreatitis pancreas tissue was obtained from patients undergoing total pancreatectomy with islet autotransplantation (TPIAT). No known history of diabetes was present in the included chronic pancreatitis patients. For TCRbeta sequencing, genomic DNA was pulled straight from bulk pancreas tissue, skipping any T cell sorting. No particular cause of disease was identified in idiopathic chronic pancreatitis patients. Pancreas tissues from patients and organ donors were collected consecutively at two US centers. The data stem from a study of immune characteristics of hereditary and idiopathic chronic pancreatitis. As for the study more broadly: The study examined local immune cells and TCRbeta repertoires in the pancreas in hereditary and idiopathic chronic pancreatitis, using control pancreases from organ donors for comparison. TCRbeta sequencing was performed on 4 or 5 control pancreases, under 10 hereditary chronic pancreatitis pancreases and roughly 6 idiopathic chronic pancreatitis pancreases. The gDNA-based approach was selected because minimal in vitro experimental manipulation of pancreas-infiltrating T cells was involved.

The germline V gene specifies SGHDN as CDR1 and FVKESK as CDR2. The CDR3 runs 14 residues from the cysteine to the phenylalanine. The CDR3 DNA has 42 bases and is translated from base 1. Trimming takes 6 bases off V and 7 bases off J; junction bases not matched to a gene: 7. Libraries were built with the immunoSEQ multiplex PCR assay. The TCRbeta CDR3 region and adjacent sequences were amplified and sequenced from pancreatic genomic DNA. As for the original processing: Repertoire diversity was assessed as a mean normalized Shannon-Wiener index, together with productive clonality and counts of productive rearrangements. The nonparametric Mann-Whitney U test was used to compare repertoire metrics between controls and chronic pancreatitis. A shared clonotype was defined as a CDR3beta sequence with the same amino acid composition and length across subjects. TCRdb obtained this table from immuneACCESS and retained in-frame rearrangements with V and J assigned. These tables miss some clones; where compared with another copy, unresolved V genes account for less than half of the shortfall, and the remainder is unexplained. The DNA was the basis for D and trimming; V, J and clone size are from that table. This sample holds roughly 9,000 clones; about 85% were observed only once. The ten largest clones represent approximately 15% of the sample.

The research as a whole found: Patient tissue was available only at the time of TPIAT, so disease duration differences may have influenced immune findings. Among 13 chronic pancreatitis patients, higher numbers of productive TCR rearrangements went along with higher disease severity scores, showing a positive correlation. Differences in Vbeta-Jbeta gene family usage, including TRBV10, TRBV19, TRBV23 and TRBV5, were found between hereditary and idiopathic chronic pancreatitis. The study did not include chronic pancreatitis caused by alcohol use. Compared with controls, both chronic pancreatitis groups had significantly higher TCRbeta repertoire diversity and lower clonality.

Sequenced sample: pancreas tissue with idiopathic chronic pancreatitis. According to the study, the label for this sample's cell subset or site signals: chronic pancreatitis without an identified cause. This TCR derives from a human donor with chronic pancreatitis. The V and J segments used are TRBV14 and TRBJ2-1; 9 nucleotides in the junction match TRBD2. The base sequence is TGTGCCAGCAGATCAGCTAGCGGGGTGAATGAGCAGTTCTTC. It translates to CASRSASGVNEQFF. This CDR3, with the reference TRBV14 and TRBJ2-1 proteins standing in past its ends, gives the full variable domain EAGVTQFPSHSVIEKGQTVTLRCDPISGHDNLYWYRRVMGKEIKFLLHFVKESKQDESGMPNNRFLAERTGGTYSTLKVQPAELEDSGVYFCASRSASGVNEQFFGPGTRLTVL.